The next 21 T cell receptor beta chains were all read from a single sample in a study of cytomegalovirus exposure and HLA in healthy donors. The protocol was immunoSEQ multiplex PCR, while the TCRdb copy is restricted to in-frame clones and leaves out a portion. The top ten clones hold about 1.6% of a sample with fewer than 250,000 clones, around 86% of them seen once. Sequencing was done on a sample of PBMCs. The receptor set was obtained from a woman aged 18-29 years in good health and CMV-seronegative.

In DNA form, the CDR3 reads TGTGCCAGCAGCGTAGGGAGGTTCCCCTCCTACGAGCAGTACTTC. Its translation is CASSVGRFPSYEQYF. The chain couples TRBV9 to TRBJ2-7; TRBD2 might be the D (5 bases). Trimming took 0 bases from V and 0 from J, leaving 10 bases between them. Germline assignment: CDR1 SGDLS and CDR2 YYNGEE. The length of the CDR3 is 15 residues.

The rearrangement joins TRBV28 to TRBJ1-2; TRBD1 agrees at 8 bases. This CDR3 has 16 residues. Germline V gene data show CDR1 as MDHEN and CDR2 as SYDVKM. Trimming at V came to 7 bases and at J to 2 bases, leaving 12 bases not matched to a gene. The CDR3 nucleotides are TGTGCCAGCATAAAACAAGTGGGACAGGAGAACTATGGCTACACCTTC. Residues: CASIKQVGQENYGYTF.

This sequence joins TRBV6-5 and TRBJ2-1; TRBD2 is a possible D gene (6 bases). Trimming took off 7 bases at V and 3 bases at J, with 10 bases between the two ends. The CDR3 is 13 amino acids. CDR1 is MNHEY and CDR2 is SVGAGI in the germline V gene. The CDR3, as DNA: TGTGCCAGCAAAATGGGGGGCTACAATGAGCAGTTCTTC. Encoded protein: CASKMGGYNEQFF.

This chain links TRBV6-1 with TRBJ1-2; TRBD1 matches at 7 bases. CDR3 length equals 15 residues. Germline V gene data show CDR1 as MNHNS and CDR2 as SASEGT. Unmatched junction bases numbered 11, after V lost 1 base and J lost 9 bases. The CDR3 nucleotides read TGTGCCAGCAGTGAAGATGCAGGGGGGCCGGGACGCTACACCTTC. This gives the protein CASSEDAGGPGRYTF.

This clone was counted a few times. The chain has TRBV29-1 and TRBJ1-1; D unresolved. Trimming stripped 4 bases from V and 5 bases from J, with 5 bases between. The CDR3 runs 10 residues. Germline V lookup: CDR1 SQVTM, CDR2 ANQGSEA. Here the CDR3 reads CSVVVTEAFF. CDR3 nucleotide sequence: TGCAGCGTTGTAGTGACTGAAGCTTTCTTT.

The V gene is TRBV5-4, the J gene TRBJ2-2; 9 bases map to TRBD2. V trimming: 3 bases; J trimming: 4 bases; junction bases outside the gene matches: 10. Germline assignment: CDR1 SGHNT and CDR2 YYREEE (reference sequence). The CDR3 runs 17 residues. The CDR3 sequence is CASSSRITSGSTGELFF. DNA for the CDR3: TGTGCCAGCAGCTCTAGGATTACTAGCGGGTCCACCGGGGAGCTGTTTTTT.

This chain links TRBV6-1 with TRBJ1-1; perhaps TRBD1 as D (6 bases). The ends were cut back, 6 bases at V and 5 bases at J, with 16 bases in the middle. CDR1 and CDR2 (germline): MNHNS, SASEGT. The CDR3 consists of 14 residues. The DNA for the CDR3 is TGTGCCAGCAGACAGTATGCCACAGGGACTGAAGCTTTCTTT. As protein: CASRQYATGTEAFF.

V gene TRBV30 combines with J gene TRBJ2-7; tentative D call: TRBD2 (6 bases). The CDR3 has 13 amino acids. Germline V gene lookup returns CDR1 GTSNPN and CDR2 SVGIG (reference sequence). The V end lost 1 base, the J end lost 3 bases, and 10 bases lay between the germline ends. CDR3 nucleotide sequence: TGTGCCTGGAGTGGAGGGACTCGCTACGAGCAGTACTTC. This codes for CAWSGGTRYEQYF.

The chain carries TRBV18 and TRBJ2-7; 9 bases match TRBD2. Trimming took 3 bases from V and 7 from J; bases not matched to a gene: 10. This CDR3 has 15 amino acids. In germline, CDR1 is KGHSH, CDR2 LQKENI. This CDR3 is CASSPLQRGDLEQYF. The CDR3 region has the DNA TGTGCCAGCTCACCCCTCCAGCGGGGGGATTTGGAGCAGTACTTC.

This chain links TRBV5-1 with TRBJ2-3; 10 nucleotides agree with TRBD1. The CDR3 totals 15 residues. Germline V CDR1 and CDR2: SGHRS, YFSETQ. Trimming at V came to 6 bases and at J to 1 base, leaving 5 bases not matched to a gene. The CDR3 is CASKYGTGGTDTQYF. Written as DNA, the CDR3 is TGCGCCAGCAAATATGGGACAGGGGGCACAGATACGCAGTATTTT.

The V and J genes are TRBV30 and TRBJ1-1; D remains ambiguous. The CDR3 is 12 residues long. The V end lost 3 bases, the J end lost 8 bases, and 13 bases lay between the germline ends. Per the germline V gene, CDR1 is GTSNPN and CDR2 is SVGIG (reference sequence). The CDR3 reads CAWRSFYREAFF. CDR3 nucleotides: TGTGCCTGGAGGTCGTTTTATCGGGAAGCTTTCTTT.

V gene TRBV7-2 combines with J gene TRBJ1-6, with D hard to call. V gave up 3 bases and J gave up 4 bases, with 19 bases separating them. CDR1 is SGHTA and CDR2 is FQGNSA in the germline V gene. The CDR3 length is 18 residues. The CDR3 loop reads CASSLSRLAGAYNSPLHF. CDR3 bases: TGTGCCAGCAGCTTGAGTCGGTTGGCGGGCGCATATAATTCACCCCTCCACTTT.

The chain carries TRBV5-5 and TRBJ1-1, with a tentative D call TRBD1 (6 bases). Trimming cost V 4 bases and J 4 bases, with 17 bases left between them. The CDR3 extends over 15 amino acids. Per germline, CDR1 SGHKS and CDR2 YYEKEE (reference sequence). CDR3 region: CASSPFSQGGTEAFF. The CDR3 bases are TGTGCCAGCAGCCCCTTCTCACAGGGTGGCACTGAAGCTTTCTTT.

The CDR3 region has the DNA TGTGCCAGCAGCGTAGGGCACACTGAAGCTTTCTTT. Residues: CASSVGHTEAFF. The chain links TRBV9 to TRBJ1-1; D call uncertain. V gave up 0 bases and J gave up 3 bases, with 3 bases separating them. This CDR3 has 12 amino acids. Germline CDR1 is SGDLS and CDR2 is YYNGEE. The full variable domain, rest sourced from reference TRBV9 and TRBJ1-1, is DSGVTQTPKHLITATGQRVTLRCSPRSGDLSVYWYQQSLDQGLQFLIQYYNGEERAKGNILERFSAQQFPDLHSELNLSSLELGDSALYFCASSVGHTEAFFGQGTRLTVV.

J is TRBJ2-2 and V is TRBV7-2; a possible D gene is TRBD2 (5 bases). The CDR3 runs 15 residues. Germline V gives CDR1 SGHTA, CDR2 FQGNSA. V was cut by 2 bases and J by 4 bases, with 11 bases left in between. CDR3 sequence (DNA): TGTGCCAGCAGCTTACCCCCGGGGTTCACCGGGGAGCTGTTTTTT. This sequence encodes CASSLPPGFTGELFF.

J is TRBJ2-3 and V is TRBV19; 14 positions match TRBD2. Trimming cost V 5 bases and J 1 base; bases outside gene matches: 8. Germline values: CDR1 LNHDA, CDR2 SQIVND (reference sequence). The CDR3 is made up of 18 amino acids. CDR3 amino acids: CASSFLGLAGGGTDTQYF. The CDR3 nucleotides read TGTGCCAGTAGTTTCTTAGGACTAGCGGGAGGTGGCACAGATACGCAGTATTTT.

The chain links TRBV27 to TRBJ1-1, with 10 positions matching TRBD1. V lost 2 bases to trimming and J lost 3 bases; unmatched junction nucleotides: 12. The length of the CDR3 is 18 residues. Looked up from germline, CDR1 is MNHEY and CDR2 is SMNVEV (reference sequence). CDR3 sequence: CASSLRGQGFGFDTEAFF. In nucleotides, the CDR3 is TGTGCCAGCAGTTTACGGGGACAGGGGTTTGGGTTTGACACTGAAGCTTTCTTT.

The rearrangement joins TRBV18 to TRBJ2-7; maybe TRBD2 (5 bases). The germline V gene encodes CDR1 KGHSH and CDR2 LQKENI. The germline V and J ends were trimmed by 3 bases and 1 base, with 10 bases remaining between them. The CDR3 is 14 amino acids. CDR3 residues: CASSPRRESYEQYF. The DNA of the CDR3 is TGTGCCAGCTCACCGAGACGGGAATCCTACGAGCAGTACTTC.

The V and J genes are TRBV6-1 and TRBJ1-6; 7 bases are shared with TRBD1. This CDR3 is built from 14 residues. Germline CDR1 and CDR2: MNHNS and SASEGT. After removal of 7 bases from V and 7 bases from J, the junction contained 7 bases not matched to a gene. The CDR3 protein is CASIHGQVNSPLHF. In DNA, the CDR3 is TGTGCCAGCATTCACGGACAGGTGAATTCACCCCTCCACTTT.

This clone has just one count. The J gene is TRBJ1-1, the V gene TRBV5-4, with 7 bases aligning to TRBD1. CDR1 is SGHNT, CDR2 YYREEE, per germline (reference sequence). The CDR3 runs to 16 residues. Unmatched junction bases numbered 10, after V lost 0 bases and J lost 5 bases. In DNA, the CDR3 is TGTGCCAGCAGCTTGGGAGGACAGGTGGAACTAACTGAAGCTTTCTTT. This encodes CASSLGGQVELTEAFF.

The genes are TRBV7-8 and TRBJ2-3; 9 nucleotides agree with TRBD1. This CDR3 is 17 amino acids long. Looked up from germline, CDR1 is SGHVS and CDR2 is FQNEAQ. V dropped 4 bases and J dropped 1; count of bases not matched to a gene: 9. The CDR3 coding sequence is TGTGCCAGCAGCTCCGTGACAGGGGGACTGGGCACAGATACGCAGTATTTT. As protein: CASSSVTGGLGTDTQYF.